This T cell receptor beta chain was captured by sequencing in a study of monozygotic twins with inflammatory bowel disease. Overall study results and limits: Relative to healthy twins, IBD patients had fewer clonotypes in common with others, a gap that was especially apparent with disease activity.

In the case of this clonotype: Its antigen remains unidentified.

Using the 5' RACE reads, TCRdb records one entry per CDR3 protein without DNA. The ten most abundant clones cover approximately 2.5% of a sample with 150,000 to 200,000 distinct CDR3 sequences. Germline CDR1 is ENHRY and CDR2 is SYGVKD. This CDR3 comprises 15 residues. This clonotype was obtained from a human donor with ulcerative colitis or Crohn's disease, or a healthy co-twin of an affected twin (not recorded which). Sequencing used blood. V usage is TRBV10-3 and J usage is TRBJ2-2; TCRdb lists TRBD1, though no DNA is available to test this call. This chain's CDR3 is CAISESAGSTGELFF.